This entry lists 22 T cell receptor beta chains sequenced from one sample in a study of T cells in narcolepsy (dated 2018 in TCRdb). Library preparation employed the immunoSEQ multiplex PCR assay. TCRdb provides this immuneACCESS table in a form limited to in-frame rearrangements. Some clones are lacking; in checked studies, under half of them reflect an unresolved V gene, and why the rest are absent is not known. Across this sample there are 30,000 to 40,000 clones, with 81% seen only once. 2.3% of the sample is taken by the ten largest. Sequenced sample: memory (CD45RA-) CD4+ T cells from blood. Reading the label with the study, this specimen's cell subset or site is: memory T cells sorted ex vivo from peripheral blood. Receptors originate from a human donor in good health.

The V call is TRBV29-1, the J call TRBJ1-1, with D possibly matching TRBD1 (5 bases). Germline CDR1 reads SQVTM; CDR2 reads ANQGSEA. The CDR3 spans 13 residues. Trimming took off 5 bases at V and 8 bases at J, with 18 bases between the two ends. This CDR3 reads CSVLVSSTGEAFF. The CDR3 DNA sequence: TGCAGCGTTTTAGTGAGTTCTACAGGAGAAGCTTTCTTT.

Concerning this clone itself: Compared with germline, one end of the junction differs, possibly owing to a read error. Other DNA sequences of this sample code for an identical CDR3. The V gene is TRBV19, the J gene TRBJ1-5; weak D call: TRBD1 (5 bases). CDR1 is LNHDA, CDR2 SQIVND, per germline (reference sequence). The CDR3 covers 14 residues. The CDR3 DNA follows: TGTGCCAGCAGTATAGATCCGGGGGTTCAGCCCCAGCATTTT. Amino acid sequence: CASSIDPGVQPQHF. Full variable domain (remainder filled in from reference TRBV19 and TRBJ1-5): DGGITQSPKYLFRKEGQNVTLSCEQNLNHDAMYWYRQDPGQGLRLIYYSQIVNDFQKGDIAEGYSVSREKKESFPLTVTSAQKNPTAFYLCASSIDPGVQPQHFGDGTRLSIL.

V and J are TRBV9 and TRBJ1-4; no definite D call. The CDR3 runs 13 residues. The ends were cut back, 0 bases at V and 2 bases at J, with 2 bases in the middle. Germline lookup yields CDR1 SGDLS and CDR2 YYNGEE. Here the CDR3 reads CASSVGTNEKLFF. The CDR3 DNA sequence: TGTGCCAGCAGCGTAGGGACTAATGAAAAACTGTTTTTT.

Here the CDR3 reads CASSLGTGLNEKLFF. The CDR3, as DNA: TGTGCCAGTAGTTTGGGGACAGGGCTAAATGAAAAACTGTTTTTT. The rearrangement uses TRBV19 and TRBJ1-4; TRBD1 matches at 9 bases. CDR1 and CDR2 from the germline V gene are LNHDA and SQIVND (reference sequence). This CDR3 comprises 15 residues. V gave up 5 bases and J gave up 5 bases; unmatched junction bases: 6.

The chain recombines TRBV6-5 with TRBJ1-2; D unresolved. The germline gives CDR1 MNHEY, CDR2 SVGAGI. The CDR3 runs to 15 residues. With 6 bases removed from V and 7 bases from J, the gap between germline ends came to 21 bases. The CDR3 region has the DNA TGTGCCAGCAGCACCTCATTCACACCCACGAGTGGCTACACCTTC. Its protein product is CASSTSFTPTSGYTF.

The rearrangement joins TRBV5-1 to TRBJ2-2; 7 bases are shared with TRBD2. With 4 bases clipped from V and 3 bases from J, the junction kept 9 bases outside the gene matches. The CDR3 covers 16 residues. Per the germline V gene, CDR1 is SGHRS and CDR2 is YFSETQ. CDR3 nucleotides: TGCGCCAGCAGCAAGAGCGGGGTTCTTGACACCGGGGAGCTGTTTTTT. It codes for CASSKSGVLDTGELFF.

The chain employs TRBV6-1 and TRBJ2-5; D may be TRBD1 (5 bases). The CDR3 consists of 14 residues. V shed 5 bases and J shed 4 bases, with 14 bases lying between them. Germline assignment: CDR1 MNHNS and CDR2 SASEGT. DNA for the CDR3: TGTGCCAGCAGTCCTCGGACAAGGGGAGAGACCCAGTACTTC. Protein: CASSPRTRGETQYF.

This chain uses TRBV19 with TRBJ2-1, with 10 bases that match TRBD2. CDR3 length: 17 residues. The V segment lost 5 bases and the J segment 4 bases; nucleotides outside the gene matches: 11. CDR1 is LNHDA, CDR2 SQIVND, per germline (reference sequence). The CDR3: CASSYSWTSGEYNEQFF. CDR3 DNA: TGTGCCAGTAGTTATTCCTGGACTAGCGGTGAATACAATGAGCAGTTCTTC.

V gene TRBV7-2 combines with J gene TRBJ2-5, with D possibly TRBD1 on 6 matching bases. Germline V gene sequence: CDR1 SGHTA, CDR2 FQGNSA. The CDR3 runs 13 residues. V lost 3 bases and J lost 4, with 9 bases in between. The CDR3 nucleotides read TGTGCCAGCAGCTTCAGGGGCGGAGAGACCCAGTACTTC. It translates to CASSFRGGETQYF.

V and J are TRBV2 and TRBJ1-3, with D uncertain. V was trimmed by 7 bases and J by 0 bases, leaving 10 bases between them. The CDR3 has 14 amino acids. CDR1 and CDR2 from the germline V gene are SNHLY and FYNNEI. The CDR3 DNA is TGTGCCAGCAACGCGGCGAGCTCTGGAAACACCATATATTTT. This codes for CASNAASSGNTIYF.

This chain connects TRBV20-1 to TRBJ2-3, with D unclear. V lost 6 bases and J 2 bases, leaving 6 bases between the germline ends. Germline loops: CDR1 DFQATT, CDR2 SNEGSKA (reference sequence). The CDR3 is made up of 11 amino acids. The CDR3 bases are TGCAGTGCCGAGGACACAGATACGCAGTATTTT. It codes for CSAEDTDTQYF.

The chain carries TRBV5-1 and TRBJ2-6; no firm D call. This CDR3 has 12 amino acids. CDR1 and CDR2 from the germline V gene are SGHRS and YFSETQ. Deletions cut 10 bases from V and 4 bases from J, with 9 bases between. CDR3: CAVPDGANVLTF. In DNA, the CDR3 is TGCGCCGTACCTGACGGGGCCAACGTCCTGACTTTC.

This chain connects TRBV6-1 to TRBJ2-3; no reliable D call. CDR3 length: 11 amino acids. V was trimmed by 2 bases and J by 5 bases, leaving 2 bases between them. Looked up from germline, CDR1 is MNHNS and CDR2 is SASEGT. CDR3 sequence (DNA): TGTGCCAGCAGTGAATTAGATACGCAGTATTTT. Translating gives CASSELDTQYF.

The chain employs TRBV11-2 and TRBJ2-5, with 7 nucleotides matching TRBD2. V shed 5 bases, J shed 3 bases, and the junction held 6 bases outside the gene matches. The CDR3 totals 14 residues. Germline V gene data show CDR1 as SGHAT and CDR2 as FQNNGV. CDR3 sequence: CASSPPGGEETQYF. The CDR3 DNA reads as TGTGCCAGCAGCCCTCCGGGGGGAGAAGAGACCCAGTACTTC. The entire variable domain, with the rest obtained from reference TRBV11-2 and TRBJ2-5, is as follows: EAGVAQSPRYKIIEKRQSVAFWCNPISGHATLYWYQQILGQGPKLLIQFQNNGVVDDSQLPKDRFSAERLKGVDSTLKIQPAKLEDSAVYLCASSPPGGEETQYFGPGTRLLVL.

The CDR3 region is CASSQLASNTEAFF. The CDR3 DNA reads TGTGCCAGCTCACAATTGGCCAGCAACACTGAAGCTTTCTTT. This chain connects TRBV18 to TRBJ1-1; the D is unclear. The V and J ends lost 4 bases and 2 bases respectively, with 11 bases between them. The germline gives CDR1 KGHSH, CDR2 LQKENI. The CDR3 contains 14 residues.

The CDR3 here is CASRRAAGGPTDTQYF. CDR3 DNA: TGTGCCAGCAGGCGTGCGGCGGGGGGGCCGACAGATACGCAGTATTTT. V usage is TRBV2 and J usage is TRBJ2-3; 9 positions agree with TRBD2. The V gene's germline CDR1 is SNHLY and CDR2 FYNNEI. The J segment lost 3 bases and the V segment lost 6 bases, leaving 10 bases of the junction unmatched. The CDR3 contains 16 residues.

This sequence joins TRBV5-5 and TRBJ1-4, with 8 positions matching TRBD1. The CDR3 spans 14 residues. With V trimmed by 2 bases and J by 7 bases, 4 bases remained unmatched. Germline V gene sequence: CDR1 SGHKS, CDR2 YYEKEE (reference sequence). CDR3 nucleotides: TGTGCCAGCAGCTTTAGGACAGGGAGTGAAAAACTGTTTTTT. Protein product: CASSFRTGSEKLFF.

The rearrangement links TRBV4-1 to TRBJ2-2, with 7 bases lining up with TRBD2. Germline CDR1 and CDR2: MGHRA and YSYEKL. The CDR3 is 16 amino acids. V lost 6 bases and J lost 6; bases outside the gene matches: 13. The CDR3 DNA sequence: TGCGCCAGCAGGGCAGCGGGGAGTGGTAGCGCCGGGGAGCTGTTTTTT. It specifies CASRAAGSGSAGELFF.

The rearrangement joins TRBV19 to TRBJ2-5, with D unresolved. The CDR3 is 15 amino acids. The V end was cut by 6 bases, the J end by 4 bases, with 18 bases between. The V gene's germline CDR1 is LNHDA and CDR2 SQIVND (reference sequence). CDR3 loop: CASSPVPRSAETQYF. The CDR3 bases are TGTGCCAGTAGCCCCGTCCCCAGGAGCGCAGAGACCCAGTACTTC.

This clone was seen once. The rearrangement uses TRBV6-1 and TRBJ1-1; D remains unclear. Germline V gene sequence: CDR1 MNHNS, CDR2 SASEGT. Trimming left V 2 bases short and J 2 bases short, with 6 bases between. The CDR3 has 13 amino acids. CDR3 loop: CASSEYENTEAFF. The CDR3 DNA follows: TGTGCCAGCAGTGAATATGAAAACACTGAAGCTTTCTTT.

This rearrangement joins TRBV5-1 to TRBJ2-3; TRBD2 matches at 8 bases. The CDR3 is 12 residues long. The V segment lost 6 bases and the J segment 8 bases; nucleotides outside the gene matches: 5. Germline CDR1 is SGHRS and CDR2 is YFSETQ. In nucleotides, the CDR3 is TGCGCCAGCAAATCGGGACTAGGTACGCAGTATTTT. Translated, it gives CASKSGLGTQYF.

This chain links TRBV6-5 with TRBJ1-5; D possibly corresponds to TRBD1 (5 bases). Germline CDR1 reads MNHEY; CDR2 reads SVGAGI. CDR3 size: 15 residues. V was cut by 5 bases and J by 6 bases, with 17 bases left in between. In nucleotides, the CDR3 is TGTGCCAGCAGTCAATTCGGGGGTAGCGGTCAGCCCCAGCATTTT. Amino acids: CASSQFGGSGQPQHF.